A single sample is the source of the 18 T cell receptor beta chains below, sequenced in a study of blood T cell repertoires in COVID-19. Here immunoSEQ multiplex PCR was the method, and the copy in TCRdb shows in-frame clones only, minus some. Among approximately 290,000 clones listed, about 85% were seen once. The sequenced sample was peripheral blood. These receptors came from a human donor with COVID-19, enrolled during active disease. The donor label of this sample is uncertain.

The chain is built from TRBV11-2 and TRBJ1-1; possibly TRBD1 for D (5 bases). The V end lost 4 bases, the J end lost 4 bases, and 13 bases lay between the germline ends. The CDR3 is 14 residues long. The V gene's germline CDR1 is SGHAT and CDR2 FQNNGV. The CDR3 reads CASSSYVRGTEAFF. Written as DNA, the CDR3 is TGTGCCAGCAGCTCGTACGTTAGGGGCACTGAAGCTTTCTTT.

The sample holds one count of this clone. The CDR3 is CASSPGGSGQGSNSPLHF. CDR3 nucleotide sequence: TGTGCCAGCAGTCCCGGAGGTAGCGGGCAGGGCTCGAATTCACCCCTCCACTTT. The genes are TRBV28 and TRBJ1-6; D may be TRBD1 (5 bases). The CDR3 contains 18 residues. V lost 5 bases to trimming and J lost 7 bases, with 24 bases between them. Germline V gene lookup returns CDR1 MDHEN and CDR2 SYDVKM.

The count of this clone is one. This chain links TRBV7-2 with TRBJ1-4, with a possible D match to TRBD1 (6 bases). CDR1 and CDR2 (germline): SGHTA, FQGNSA. The length of the CDR3 is 14 residues. V was trimmed by 2 bases and J by 8 bases, leaving 12 bases between them. DNA for the CDR3: TGTGCCAGCAGCTTACAGGGGAAAGGAGAAAAACTGTTTTTT. This translates into CASSLQGKGEKLFF.

This chain uses TRBV7-2 with TRBJ2-7; TRBD1 aligns across 7 bases. The CDR3 is 14 amino acids. Trimming cost V 5 bases and J 2 bases; bases outside gene matches: 6. Germline V gene data show CDR1 as SGHTA and CDR2 as FQGNSA. The CDR3 is CASSVDRVTYEQYF. As DNA, the CDR3 is TGTGCCAGCAGCGTAGACAGGGTTACCTACGAGCAGTACTTC.

The V and J genes are TRBV6-5 and TRBJ1-4; TRBD1 matches 9 bases. The germline V gene has CDR1 MNHEY and CDR2 SVGAGI. Trimming took 6 bases from V and 10 from J; bases not matched to a gene: 12. The CDR3 covers 15 residues. CDR3 sequence reads: CASSQTGTGRGKLFF. Here the CDR3 DNA reads TGTGCCAGCAGCCAGACCGGGACAGGGAGGGGAAAACTGTTTTTT.

The CDR3 nucleotides are TGTGCCAGCGAGGGAACGTCCTACGAGCAGTACTTC. Protein sequence: CASEGTSYEQYF. The rearrangement uses TRBV11-3 and TRBJ2-7, with D perhaps matching TRBD2 (5 bases). The CDR3 length is 12 residues. Germline V gene lookup returns CDR1 SGHNT and CDR2 YENEEA. Deletions cut 8 bases from V and 1 base from J, with 9 bases between.

In its sample, this clone was seen once. The CDR3 is CASSIGQGFQFF. Written as DNA, the CDR3 is TGTGCCAGTAGTATAGGGCAGGGCTTTCAGTTCTTC. The rearrangement joins TRBV19 to TRBJ2-1; a weak D match, TRBD1 (5 bases). Germline CDR1 and CDR2: LNHDA and SQIVND (reference sequence). CDR3 length: 12 amino acids. The V end was cut by 1 base, the J end by 13 bases, with 11 bases between.

This sequence joins TRBV4-3 and TRBJ2-5; tentatively, D is TRBD1 (5 bases). V was clipped by 0 bases and J by 5 bases, with 13 bases between them. CDR1 is LGHNA, CDR2 YSLEER, per germline. There are 15 residues in the CDR3. In nucleotides, the CDR3 is TGCGCCAGCAGCCAAGATAGGGGTAGCTGGGAGACCCAGTACTTC. Its protein product is CASSQDRGSWETQYF.

The chain uses TRBV6-2 or TRBV6-3 and TRBJ2-7; D is undetermined. Germline CDR1 and CDR2: MNHEY and SVGEGT. The CDR3 extends over 16 amino acids. Trimming removed 0 bases from V and 6 bases from J, with 18 bases in between. CDR3 amino acids: CASSYSGRTYLVEQYF. The CDR3 bases are TGTGCCAGCAGTTACTCGGGCCGCACCTACCTCGTCGAGCAGTACTTC.

This clone was seen once. The rearrangement links TRBV5-1 to TRBJ2-5; 10 nucleotides align to TRBD2. Germline trimming cut 1 base from V and 4 bases from J; bases unmatched to any gene: 10. The CDR3 contains 17 residues. In germline, CDR1 is SGHRS, CDR2 YFSETQ. In nucleotides, the CDR3 is TGCGCCAGCAGCTTGCTGCGGGCTAGCGGGAGAGGAGAGACCCAGTACTTC. This encodes CASSLLRASGRGETQYF.

Comments on this clone: The junction and the germline gene differ at one end; a read error may be behind it. The chain has TRBV7-7 and TRBJ2-3; 7 positions match TRBD2. Germline values: CDR1 SSHAT, CDR2 FNYEAQ (reference sequence). The CDR3 extends over 14 amino acids. CDR3 in DNA: TGTGCTAGCAGCACTGAGCGGGAAACAGATACGCAGTATTTT. This encodes CASSTERETDTQYF.

This clone was observed a single time. The chain has TRBV28 and TRBJ1-1, with D uncertain. The CDR3 consists of 13 residues. Germline V gene sequence: CDR1 MDHEN, CDR2 SYDVKM. V lost 5 bases and J 2 bases, leaving 9 bases between the germline ends. The CDR3 here is CASSPLRNTEAFF. The CDR3 coding sequence is TGTGCCAGCAGTCCCCTCAGAAACACTGAAGCTTTCTTT.

Of note for this clone: With a much larger clone just one base away, this may be a read error. The rearrangement links TRBV6-2 or TRBV6-3 to TRBJ1-1; D gene unclear. Germline V gives CDR1 MNHEY, CDR2 SVGEGT. The V gene lost 6 bases and the J gene lost 0 bases, with 8 bases spanning the gap. The CDR3 extends over 13 amino acids. CDR3 loop: CASSREVNTEAFF. CDR3 coding DNA: TGTGCCAGCAGCCGGGAGGTGAACACTGAAGCTTTCTTT.

V is TRBV27 and J is TRBJ1-3; D is possibly TRBD1 (5 bases). This CDR3 spans 17 amino acids. Germline V gene lookup returns CDR1 MNHEY and CDR2 SMNVEV (reference sequence). Trimming removed 6 bases at V and 0 bases at J, with 18 bases between. CDR3 sequence reads: CASSPLRGASSGNTIYF. The CDR3 coding sequence is TGTGCCAGCAGCCCTCTTCGCGGGGCGTCCTCTGGAAACACCATATATTTT.

The chain couples TRBV28 to TRBJ2-1; 11 nucleotides agree with TRBD1. This CDR3 spans 16 amino acids. With V trimmed by 5 bases and J by 4 bases, 7 bases remained unmatched. CDR1 is MDHEN, CDR2 SYDVKM, per germline. The CDR3 sequence is CASSVSGTGGYNEQFF. Here the CDR3 DNA reads TGTGCCAGCAGTGTCTCCGGGACAGGGGGTTACAATGAGCAGTTCTTC.

The V call is TRBV5-6, the J call TRBJ2-5; D unclear. The V end lost 2 bases, the J end lost 0 bases, and 5 bases lay between the germline ends. The germline gives CDR1 SGHDT, CDR2 YYEEEE. The CDR3 has 13 residues. The CDR3 sequence: CASSFVYQETQYF. Written as DNA, the CDR3 is TGTGCCAGCAGCTTCGTGTACCAAGAGACCCAGTACTTC.

This chain links TRBV18 with TRBJ2-3, with TRBD2 as a possible D gene (6 bases). CDR3 length: 15 residues. V lost 3 bases, J lost 2 bases, and 12 bases lay in between. CDR1 KGHSH and CDR2 LQKENI come from the germline V gene. The CDR3 protein is CASSPSAGPTDTQYF. CDR3 coding DNA: TGTGCCAGCTCACCGTCAGCGGGCCCCACAGATACGCAGTATTTT.

The rearrangement uses TRBV29-1 and TRBJ2-3; the D gene is possibly TRBD2 (6 bases). V was cut by 5 bases and J by 4 bases, with 13 bases left in between. This CDR3 contains 13 residues. Germline CDR1 SQVTM, CDR2 ANQGSEA. The CDR3 loop is CSVKAGNADTQYF. The CDR3, as DNA: TGCAGCGTTAAGGCGGGAAACGCAGATACGCAGTATTTT.